This T cell receptor beta chain came from a study of a mutant IDH1 vaccine in newly diagnosed glioma. In the study overall: Following radiotherapy alone, or alongside temozolomide cycles, vaccination was started after an interval of 4-6 weeks.

The sample's time point: week 5, during vaccination. In the vaccine, a single dose held 300 ug of the mutant IDH1 20-mer peptide, along with topical imiquimod. TCRdb's copy holds only in-frame clones and misses some; the assay was immunoSEQ multiplex PCR. This sample yields around 61,000 clones, of which around 89% are seen a single time; roughly 5.1% belongs to the top ten. This clone was seen a few times. The antigen is unknown. One end of the junction is discordant with germline, which a read error may explain. The V gene's germline CDR1 is SSHAT and CDR2 FNYEAQ (reference sequence). The CDR3 has 14 amino acids.

The genes are TRBV7-7 and TRBJ2-7; a possible D gene is TRBD2 (5 bases). Material: PBMCs, obtained from a glioma patient whose treatment included an IDH1 peptide vaccine. This sequence was found in a woman aged 40 to 55 with glioma. CDR3 region: CASSQSPSSYEQYF. CDR3 DNA: TGTGCTAGCAGCCAATCCCCTAGCTCGTACGAGCAGTACTTC.